Each of the 15 T cell receptor beta chains below was sequenced from the same sample in a study of shared clonotypes between healthy human individuals. Sequencing used immunoSEQ multiplex PCR; TCRdb keeps in-frame clones, though not all of them. Among around 2.1 million clones, roughly 95% were seen once, and the ten largest hold approximately 0.13%. Specimen: naive CD4+ T cells sorted from blood. Subset here: CD45RA+ positively selected. The receptors come from a man aged 18-30 years in good health.

The chain recombines TRBV6-1 with TRBJ1-5, with D possibly TRBD1 on 6 matching bases. This CDR3 comprises 15 residues. Trimming cost V 7 bases and J 2 bases, with 15 bases left between them. The germline CDR1 and CDR2 sequences are MNHNS and SASEGT. The DNA for the CDR3 is TGTGCCAGCATCAATGCGGGGGCAGGCAATCAGCCCCAGCATTTT. This encodes CASINAGAGNQPQHF.

The rearrangement links TRBV14 to TRBJ2-3, with 12 bases fitting TRBD2. The V and J ends lost 4 bases and 4 bases, in that order; junction bases with no gene match: 6. The CDR3 loop spans 16 amino acids. Germline CDR1 is SGHDN and CDR2 is FVKESK. The CDR3 nucleotides read TGTGCCAGCAGCCGGGCCACTAGCGGGGGGTCAGATACGCAGTATTTT. Encoded protein: CASSRATSGGSDTQYF.

V is TRBV7-3 and J is TRBJ2-5, with TRBD2 identical over 7 bases. Trimming took 4 bases from V and 1 from J; bases not matched to a gene: 6. Germline V CDR1 and CDR2: SGHTA, FQGTGA. The CDR3 covers 15 residues. The CDR3 region is CASSSSGGFQETQYF. In DNA, the CDR3 is TGTGCCAGCAGCTCCTCGGGAGGCTTCCAAGAGACCCAGTACTTC. Together with reference TRBV7-3 and TRBJ2-5, the CDR3 gives the full variable domain: GAGVSQTPSNKVTEKGKYVELRCDPISGHTALYWYRQSLGQGPEFLIYFQGTGAADDSGLPNDRFFAVRPEGSVSTLKIQRTERGDSAVYLCASSSSGGFQETQYFGPGTRLLVL.

About this clone: Other DNA sequences in this specimen translate into the identical CDR3. The chain is built from TRBV30 and TRBJ1-1; TRBD1 might be the D (5 bases). Trimming took 0 bases from V and 4 from J, leaving 9 bases between them. Germline-derived CDR1 and CDR2 are GTSNPN and SVGIG (reference sequence). CDR3 length equals 13 residues. The DNA for the CDR3 is TGTGCCTGGAGTGTACGGGGGGGCACTGAAGCTTTCTTT. Translating it yields CAWSVRGGTEAFF.

V is TRBV5-4 and J is TRBJ1-6; TRBD1 is a possible D gene (5 bases). The V gene lost 0 bases and the J gene lost 8 bases, with 9 bases spanning the gap. The CDR3 runs 14 residues. Germline V CDR1 and CDR2: SGHNT, YYREEE (reference sequence). CDR3 region: CASSLGGKDSPLHF. The CDR3 DNA sequence: TGTGCCAGCAGCTTGGGGGGGAAGGATTCACCCCTCCACTTT.

The J gene is TRBJ1-5, the V gene TRBV7-2; possibly TRBD1 for D (6 bases). This CDR3 is 15 amino acids long. Germline CDR1 reads SGHTA; CDR2 reads FQGNSA. V was trimmed by 5 bases and J by 3 bases, leaving 14 bases between them. The CDR3 bases are TGTGCCAGCAGCCGGAGTGCAGGGGTCAATCAGCCCCAGCATTTT. Translating gives CASSRSAGVNQPQHF. Using reference TRBV7-2 and TRBJ1-5 for the parts outside the CDR3, the full variable domain is GAGVSQSPSNKVTEKGKDVELRCDPISGHTALYWYRQSLGQGLEFLIYFQGNSAPDKSGLPSDRFSAERTGGSVSTLTIQRTQQEDSAVYLCASSRSAGVNQPQHFGDGTRLSIL.

V usage is TRBV6-6 and J usage is TRBJ2-7; the D gene is possibly TRBD1 (6 bases). This CDR3 has 14 residues. V lost 7 bases, J lost 3 bases, and 16 bases lay in between. CDR1 and CDR2 from the germline V gene are MNHNY and SVGAGI (reference sequence). The CDR3 sequence is CASTANRDIYEQYF. CDR3 coding DNA: TGTGCCAGCACCGCTAACAGGGATATCTACGAGCAGTACTTC.

The chain recombines TRBV4-2 with TRBJ2-7, with D maybe TRBD1 (6 bases). The CDR3 covers 16 residues. Germline V gene data show CDR1 as LGHNA and CDR2 as YNFKEQ. V lost 3 bases and J 0 bases, leaving 15 bases between the germline ends. CDR3 DNA sequence: TGTGCCAGCAGCCAGGCAGACACAGGGAACTCCTACGAGCAGTACTTC. Amino acid sequence: CASSQADTGNSYEQYF.

This clone was observed a few times. The CDR3 DNA follows: TGTGCCAGCAACGGACGCAATCAGCCCCAGCATTTT. Residues: CASNGRNQPQHF. The chain uses TRBV6-1 and TRBJ1-5; D not resolved. Trimming stripped 7 bases from V and 2 bases from J, with 6 bases between. Germline CDR1 MNHNS, CDR2 SASEGT. The CDR3 loop spans 12 amino acids.

On this clone: This specimen includes other DNA sequences encoding the same CDR3. V gene TRBV5-1 combines with J gene TRBJ1-1, with D unresolved. Germline loops: CDR1 SGHRS, CDR2 YFSETQ. This CDR3 has 15 residues. V dropped 0 bases and J dropped 0 bases, with 9 bases sitting between them. The CDR3 protein is CASSLAAGMNTEAFF. Here the CDR3 DNA reads TGCGCCAGCAGCTTGGCCGCGGGGATGAACACTGAAGCTTTCTTT.

V gene TRBV4-1 combines with J gene TRBJ1-1; 7 bases are a match to TRBD1. The CDR3 runs to 13 residues. Germline CDR1 is MGHRA and CDR2 is YSYEKL. J lost 7 bases, V lost 6 bases, and 8 bases had no gene match. The CDR3 loop is CASRPDRALEAFF. CDR3 DNA sequence: TGCGCCAGCAGACCCGACAGGGCCCTTGAAGCTTTCTTT.

Remarks on this clone: The sample contains more than one DNA sequence encoding this CDR3. This chain links TRBV10-2 with TRBJ2-7; D remains unclear. V lost 3 bases, J lost 0 bases, and 0 bases lay in between. CDR1 is WSHSY, CDR2 SAAADI, per germline. The CDR3 is 11 amino acids. As DNA, the CDR3 is TGCGCCAGCAGTGACTCCTACGAGCAGTACTTC. Amino acid sequence: CASSDSYEQYF.

V is TRBV28 and J is TRBJ2-5; possible D gene TRBD1, 6 bases. The length of the CDR3 is 16 residues. The V end was cut by 4 bases, the J end by 5 bases, with 20 bases between. From germline, CDR1 is MDHEN and CDR2 SYDVKM. The CDR3 here is CASSSPSLGAGETQYF. For the CDR3, the DNA is TGTGCCAGCAGTTCGCCCTCCTTGGGGGCCGGGGAGACCCAGTACTTC.

The V call is TRBV10-1, the J call TRBJ2-7, with TRBD2 matching 7 bases. Per germline, CDR1 WNHNN and CDR2 SYGVQD (reference sequence). CDR3 size: 13 residues. V was clipped by 5 bases and J by 6 bases; unmatched bases: 7. DNA of the CDR3: TGCGCCAGCAGTCCGAGCGGGGCTGGCGAGCAGTACTTC. This gives the protein CASSPSGAGEQYF.

The chain combines TRBV11-2 with TRBJ1-1; D perhaps matches TRBD1 (5 bases). V was clipped by 8 bases and J by 4 bases, with 14 bases between them. This CDR3 has 13 amino acids. CDR1 and CDR2 from the germline V gene are SGHAT and FQNNGV. CDR3 loop: CASAEGVFTEAFF. CDR3 nucleotide sequence: TGTGCCAGCGCGGAAGGGGTTTTCACTGAAGCTTTCTTT.